The entry below gives a single T cell receptor beta chain sequence along with its context. Its antigen is unknown. This CDR3 is built from 15 residues. The germline gives CDR1 LNHDA, CDR2 SQIVND (reference sequence). The germline V and J ends were trimmed by 5 bases and 7 bases, with 18 bases remaining between them. Unique molecular identifiers were used in preparing the TCRbeta library. TCRdb re-derived calls from the PCR reads in MiXCR, one entry per CDR3 protein. This sample has 480,000 or so distinct CDR3 sequences, with over 9.5% found just once. This specimen belongs to a study of T-cell reconstitution after alpha-beta-depleted transplantation in children. Study results and caveats: About two months after transplant, alpha-beta T cells reportedly came from several hundred expanded graft clones. There were some patients whose high TCRbeta diversity at day 60 came from surviving recipient T cells and thymic progenitors.

This specimen consisted of PBMCs, obtained before TCRalphabeta/CD19-depleted stem cell transplant. The V gene is TRBV19, the J gene TRBJ2-1; perhaps TRBD2 as D (6 bases). This sequence originates from a child aged 2-15 years with inherited bone marrow failure, due to receive a stem cell transplant. The CDR3 protein is CASSAGTSSRNEQFF. CDR3 DNA: TGTGCCAGTAGTGCCGGGACTTCGTCGCGGAATGAGCAGTTCTTC.